One and the same sample provided the 5 T cell receptor beta chains below, sequenced in a study of monozygotic twins with inflammatory bowel disease. TCRdb reanalyzed the 5' RACE reads and collapses them to one entry per CDR3 protein, without DNA. The sample includes some 160,000 distinct CDR3 sequences. The sequencing sample was made of blood. The receptors derive from a human donor with ulcerative colitis or Crohn's disease, or a healthy co-twin of an affected twin (not recorded which).

The V call is TRBV5-1, the J call TRBJ1-1. The CDR3 length is 14 residues. The germline gives CDR1 SGHRS, CDR2 YFSETQ. The chain's CDR3 is CASSEFGPPSEAFF.

The chain combines TRBV7-9 with TRBJ1-1; the TCRdb call, TRBD1, lacks DNA for checking. Germline CDR1 reads SEHNR; CDR2 reads FQNEAQ (reference sequence). There are 15 residues in the CDR3. CDR3 amino acids: CASRRNQGGNTEAFF.

The chain combines TRBV6-2 or TRBV6-3 with TRBJ1-5. Germline CDR1 is MNHEY and CDR2 is SVGEGT. This CDR3 has 15 amino acids. The CDR3 region is CASILDLAGNQPQHF.

The genes are TRBV18 and TRBJ2-1; TCRdb's D gene call, TRBD2, goes unchecked for lack of DNA. CDR3 length: 15 amino acids. Germline V gene data show CDR1 as KGHSH and CDR2 as LQKENI. The chain's CDR3 is CASSSLAVGGNEQFF.

V and J are TRBV7-1 and TRBJ1-4; without DNA, the TCRdb call of TRBD1 cannot be checked. TRBV7-1 belongs to the ORF category, with a function that is uncertain. This CDR3 comprises 21 residues. The CDR3 is CASSCGQEPDGPQTTNEKLFF.